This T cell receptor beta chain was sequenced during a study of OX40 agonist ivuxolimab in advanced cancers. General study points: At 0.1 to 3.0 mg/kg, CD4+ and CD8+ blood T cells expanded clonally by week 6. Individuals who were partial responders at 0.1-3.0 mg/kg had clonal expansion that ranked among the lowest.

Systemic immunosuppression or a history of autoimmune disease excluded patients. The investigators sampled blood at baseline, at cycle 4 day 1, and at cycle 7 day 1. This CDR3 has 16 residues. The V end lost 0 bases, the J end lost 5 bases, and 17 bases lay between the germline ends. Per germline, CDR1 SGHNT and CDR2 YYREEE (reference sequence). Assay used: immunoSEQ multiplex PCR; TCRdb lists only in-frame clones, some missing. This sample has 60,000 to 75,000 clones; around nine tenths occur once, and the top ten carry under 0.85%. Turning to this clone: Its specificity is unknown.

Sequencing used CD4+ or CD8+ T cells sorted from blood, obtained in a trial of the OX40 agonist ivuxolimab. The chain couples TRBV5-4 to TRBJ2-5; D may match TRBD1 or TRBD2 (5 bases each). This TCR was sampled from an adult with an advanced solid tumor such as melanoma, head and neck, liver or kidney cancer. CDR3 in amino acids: CASSLAGPPGRETQYF. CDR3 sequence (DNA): TGTGCCAGCAGCTTGGCAGGACCTCCGGGACGGGAGACCCAGTACTTC.